The rows below give T cell receptor beta chains drawn from one sample of a study of beta chain features in type 1 diabetes. Here immunoSEQ multiplex PCR was the method, and the copy in TCRdb shows in-frame clones only, minus some. The data show more than 150,000 clones, around 10% seen once. The sequenced material came from central memory CD4+ T cells from blood. These receptors originate from a man between 18 and 29 years old in good health. The CDR3 runs from the conserved cysteine through the conserved F or W. D genes are given only for firm matches. Only part of the rows carry a size: once, few, many, or a class if the clone is expanded.

v_gene	abundance	d_gene	j_gene	len	CDR3aa	CDR3nt
TRBV15	NA	NA	TRBJ2-3	16	CATSREPGPNTDTQYF	TGTGCCACCAGCAGAGAACCGGGACCGAACACAGATACGCAGTATTTT
TRBV7-2	NA	NA	TRBJ1-1	14	CASTRQNLNTEAFF	TGTGCCAGCACCCGACAGAATCTGAACACTGAAGCTTTCTTT
TRBV2	NA	TRBD2	TRBJ2-7	14	CASRTSGGSYEQYF	TGTGCCAGTCGAACTAGCGGGGGATCCTACGAGCAGTACTTC
TRBV6-5	NA	NA	TRBJ2-3	15	CASSYSQIGSGTQYF	TGTGCCAGCAGTTACTCCCAGATTGGGTCCGGTACGCAGTATTTT
TRBV20-1	NA	NA	TRBJ2-1	11	CSARDWAEQFF	TGCAGTGCTAGAGATTGGGCTGAGCAGTTCTTC
TRBV7-8	NA	NA	TRBJ2-2	17	CASSLAALVSRTGELFF	TGTGCCAGCAGCTTAGCCGCACTAGTTTCCCGCACCGGGGAGCTGTTTTTT
TRBV18	NA	TRBD1	TRBJ1-1	15	CASSPQGQANTEAFF	TGTGCCAGCTCACCTCAGGGACAGGCTAACACTGAAGCTTTCTTT
TRBV5-4	few	NA	TRBJ1-2	14	CASSQEARNYGYTF	TGTGCCAGCAGCCAAGAGGCCAGAAACTATGGCTACACCTTC
TRBV11-2	few	NA	TRBJ2-1	17	CASSSRGWQGPYNEQFF	TGTGCCAGCAGCTCTCGGGGATGGCAGGGCCCCTACAATGAGCAGTTCTTC
TRBV10-3	few	TRBD1	TRBJ1-1	13	CAIIGQGNTEAFF	TGTGCCATCATCGGACAGGGGAACACTGAAGCTTTCTTT
TRBV28	NA	TRBD1	TRBJ2-7	15	CASSPRRQGSYEQYF	TGTGCCAGCAGTCCCCGCCGACAGGGCTCCTACGAGCAGTACTTC
TRBV4-1	NA	TRBD1	TRBJ1-5	14	CASSLTQGEQPQHF	TGCGCCAGCAGCTTAACACAGGGGGAACAGCCCCAGCATTTT
TRBV25-1	few	NA	TRBJ2-1	17	CASSELSTVASHNEQFF	TGTGCCAGCAGTGAATTGTCCACAGTAGCTAGTCACAATGAGCAGTTCTTC
TRBV7-9	NA	NA	TRBJ1-1	12	CASSLALLEAFF	TGTGCCAGCAGCTTAGCGCTCCTTGAAGCTTTCTTT
TRBV5-4	many	TRBD1	TRBJ2-5	15	CASSSADRGRETQYF	TGTGCCAGCAGCTCCGCCGACAGGGGGAGAGAGACCCAGTACTTC
TRBV5-1	few	NA	TRBJ1-1	15	CASSLDLKRETEAFF	TGCGCCAGCAGCTTGGACCTAAAGCGGGAGACTGAAGCTTTCTTT
TRBV7-9	few	NA	TRBJ2-1	14	CASSSASLAHSQFF	TGTGCCAGCAGCTCGGCATCACTAGCCCATTCTCAGTTCTTC
TRBV7-9	few	NA	TRBJ2-3	15	CASSPSRTSTDTQYF	TGTGCCAGCAGCCCGTCCCGGACTAGCACAGATACGCAGTATTTT
TRBV7-9	NA	NA	TRBJ1-1	13	CASSLVGLREAFF	TGTGCCAGCAGCTTAGTAGGGTTACGGGAAGCTTTCTTT
TRBV4-3	NA	TRBD2	TRBJ2-3	15	CASSQDPGLAGLQYF	TGCGCCAGCAGCCAAGATCCGGGACTAGCGGGCCTTCAGTATTTT
TRBV11-1	NA	NA	TRBJ2-5	13	CASSLGSGETQYF	TGTGCCAGCAGCTTAGGGTCGGGAGAGACCCAGTACTTC
TRBV18	few	TRBD2	TRBJ2-3	16	CASSPLAGGATDTQYF	TGTGCCAGCTCACCACTGGCCGGGGGGGCCACAGATACGCAGTATTTT
TRBV6-5	few	TRBD1	TRBJ2-7	15	CATCPRDRGSHEQYF	TGTGCCACTTGTCCCCGGGACAGGGGATCCCACGAGCAGTACTTC
TRBV7-3	NA	TRBD1	TRBJ2-7	13	CASSPTGGGEQYF	TGTGCCAGCAGCCCGACAGGGGGAGGCGAGCAGTACTTC